This TCR beta chain was sequenced for a study of blood T cell repertoires in COVID-19. About the research overall: Collection of acute and convalescent COVID-19 samples took place in the United States, Italy and Spain.

Cohorts were determined from participant-reported clinical history. In the study's own analysis: Amplified reference gene primers provided the basis for estimating nucleated cell counts. Repertoires were generated with immunoSEQ multiplex PCR, while TCRdb's copy carries only in-frame clones and drops some. V, J and clone size were drawn from that table, and D and trimming were deduced from the DNA. The sample consists of approximately 300,000 clones, 92% of them appearing once. Trimming left V 4 bases short and J 3 bases short, with 12 bases between. The CDR3 consists of 14 residues. CDR1 MNHEY and CDR2 SVGAGI come from the germline V gene.

What was sequenced was PBMCs or T cells enriched from blood (not recorded which). The chain combines TRBV6-5 with TRBJ1-1; D unresolved. This clonotype originated in a woman in her 30s who had recovered from COVID-19. In nucleotides, the CDR3 is TGTGCCAGCAGTTTGGGCGTTTATTACACTGAAGCTTTCTTT. Its protein is CASSLGVYYTEAFF.